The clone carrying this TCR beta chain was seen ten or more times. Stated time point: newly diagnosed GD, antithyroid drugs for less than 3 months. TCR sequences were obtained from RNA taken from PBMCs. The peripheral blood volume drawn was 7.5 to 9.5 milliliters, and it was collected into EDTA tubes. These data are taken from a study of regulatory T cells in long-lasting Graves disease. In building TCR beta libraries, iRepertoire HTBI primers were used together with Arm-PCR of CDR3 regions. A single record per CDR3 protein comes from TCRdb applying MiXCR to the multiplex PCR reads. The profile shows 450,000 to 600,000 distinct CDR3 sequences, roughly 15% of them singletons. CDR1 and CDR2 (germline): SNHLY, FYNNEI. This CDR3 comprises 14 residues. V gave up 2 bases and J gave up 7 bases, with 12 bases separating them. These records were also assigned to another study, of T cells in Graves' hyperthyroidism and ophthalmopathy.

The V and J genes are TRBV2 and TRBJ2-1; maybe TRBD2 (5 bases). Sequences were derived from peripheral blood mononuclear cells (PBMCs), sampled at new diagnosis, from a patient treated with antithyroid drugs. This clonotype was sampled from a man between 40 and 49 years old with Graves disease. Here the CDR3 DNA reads TGTGCCAGCAGTGAAAAGGCCACTAGAAATGAGCAGTTCTTC. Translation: CASSEKATRNEQFF.